This paragraph covers one T cell receptor (beta chain) sequence. Its antigen is as yet unknown. Trimming pared 5 bases from V and 0 bases from J, leaving 20 bases between. This CDR3 contains 18 residues. The germline V gene has CDR1 SEHNR and CDR2 FQNEAQ (reference sequence). These data are taken from a study of cytomegalovirus exposure and HLA in healthy donors. The study's findings and limits: Across HLA loci, a later analysis found differing TCR association rates, with DRB1 most and HLA-C fewest. Reports credit the classifier with highly specific, highly sensitive diagnosis of cytomegalovirus status. Fewer N-insertions (relative to the roughly 660-donor mean) were reportedly seen in an Asian-associated ancestry cluster in a later analysis.

Primers for the PCR totalled 60 Vbeta and 13 Jbeta. Profiled with immunoSEQ multiplex PCR; TCRdb holds only in-frame clones, not every one. This sample has about 150,000 clones, with 75% found just once. The source material was PBMCs. V and J are TRBV7-9 and TRBJ2-4, with a weak D call TRBD2 (6 bases). This sequence was found in a young man in good health and CMV-seropositive. The CDR3 DNA follows: TGTGCCAGCAGCCCGAAGGGTAGTGGCGGGGAAGCCAAAAACATTCAGTACTTC. Translation: CASSPKGSGGEAKNIQYF.